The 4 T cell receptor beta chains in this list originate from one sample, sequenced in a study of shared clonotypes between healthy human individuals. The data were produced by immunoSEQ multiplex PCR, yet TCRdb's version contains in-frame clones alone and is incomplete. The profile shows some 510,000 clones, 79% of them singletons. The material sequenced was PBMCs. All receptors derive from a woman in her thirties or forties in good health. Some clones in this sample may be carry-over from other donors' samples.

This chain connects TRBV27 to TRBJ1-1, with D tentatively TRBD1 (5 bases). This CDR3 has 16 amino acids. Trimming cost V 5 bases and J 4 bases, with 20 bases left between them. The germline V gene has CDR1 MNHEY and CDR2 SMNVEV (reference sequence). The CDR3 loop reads CASSPVSGTVGTEAFF. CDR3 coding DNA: TGTGCCAGCAGTCCGGTCTCAGGGACGGTGGGCACTGAAGCTTTCTTT.

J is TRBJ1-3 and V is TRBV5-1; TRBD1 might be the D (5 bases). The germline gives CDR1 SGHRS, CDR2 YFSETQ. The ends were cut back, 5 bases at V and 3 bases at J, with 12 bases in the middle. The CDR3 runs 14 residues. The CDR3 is CASRPGNGGNTIYF. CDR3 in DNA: TGCGCCAGCAGGCCAGGGAATGGTGGAAACACCATATATTTT.

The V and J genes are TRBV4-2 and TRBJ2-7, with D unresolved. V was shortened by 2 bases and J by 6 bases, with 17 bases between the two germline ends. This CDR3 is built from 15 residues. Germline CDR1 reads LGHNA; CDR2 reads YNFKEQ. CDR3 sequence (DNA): TGTGCCAGCAGCCAATCTGAGGCGGACGCCTCCGAGCAGTACTTC. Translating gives CASSQSEADASEQYF.

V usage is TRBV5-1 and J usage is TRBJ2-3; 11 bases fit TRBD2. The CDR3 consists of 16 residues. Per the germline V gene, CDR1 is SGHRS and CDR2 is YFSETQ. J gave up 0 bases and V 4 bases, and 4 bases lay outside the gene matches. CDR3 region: CASSPLAGASTDTQYF. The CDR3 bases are TGCGCCAGCAGCCCACTAGCGGGAGCAAGCACAGATACGCAGTATTTT.